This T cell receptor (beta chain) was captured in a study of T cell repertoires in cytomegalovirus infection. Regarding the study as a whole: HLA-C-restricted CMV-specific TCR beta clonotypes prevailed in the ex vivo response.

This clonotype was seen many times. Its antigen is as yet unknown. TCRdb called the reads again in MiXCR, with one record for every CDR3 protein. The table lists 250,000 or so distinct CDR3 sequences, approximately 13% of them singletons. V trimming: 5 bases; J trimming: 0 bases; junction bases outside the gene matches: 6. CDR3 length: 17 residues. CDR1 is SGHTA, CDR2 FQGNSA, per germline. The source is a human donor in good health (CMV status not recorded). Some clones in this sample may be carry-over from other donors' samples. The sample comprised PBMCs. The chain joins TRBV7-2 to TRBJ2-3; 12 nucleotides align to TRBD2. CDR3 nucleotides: TGTGCCAGCAGCCCTCGACTAGCGGGGGCGAGCACAGATACGCAGTATTTT. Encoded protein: CASSPRLAGASTDTQYF.